The rows below give T cell receptor beta chains drawn from one sample of a study of blood T cell repertoires in COVID-19. Measured with immunoSEQ multiplex PCR; TCRdb has only the in-frame clones, and not every one. Of some 390,000 clones in the sample, around 87% are singletons; the top ten hold approximately 2.4%. Sequenced: peripheral blood. Source of these receptors: a woman in her fifties or sixties with COVID-19, enrolled during active disease. Both conserved end residues are part of each CDR3. D genes are given only for firm matches. Part of the rows lack a size; the others show once, few, many or a class for expanded clones.

j_call	v_call	clone_size	d_call	cdr3_aa	cdr3_nt
TRBJ1-1	TRBV6-5	.	.	CASSFEMNTEAFF	TGTGCCAGCAGTTTCGAGATGAACACTGAAGCTTTCTTT
TRBJ1-1	TRBV20-1	.	TRBD1	CSASGRGERTEAFF	TGCAGTGCTAGTGGCAGGGGGGAACGGACTGAAGCTTTCTTT
TRBJ2-7	TRBV10-3	.	.	CAISESPGSRYEQYF	TGTGCCATCAGTGAGTCTCCGGGATCTCGCTACGAGCAGTACTTC
TRBJ2-7	TRBV5-1	.	.	CASSSGQFDSSLIYEQYF	TGCGCCAGCAGCTCCGGACAGTTTGATAGTTCTTTGATCTACGAGCAGTACTTC
TRBJ1-5	TRBV6-5	.	TRBD1	CASSHRGQSNQPQHF	TGTGCCAGCAGTCACAGGGGGCAGAGCAATCAGCCCCAGCATTTT
TRBJ1-2	TRBV2	.	TRBD1	CASRERRQGGNYGYTF	TGTGCCAGCAGAGAGAGAAGACAGGGCGGGAACTATGGCTACACCTTC
TRBJ1-5	TRBV19	.	.	CASSRAGRNQPQHF	TGTGCCAGTAGTAGGGCTGGGAGGAATCAGCCCCAGCATTTT
TRBJ1-5	TRBV30	.	.	CAWSVSGQYSNQPQHF	TGTGCCTGGAGTGTATCTGGACAATATAGCAATCAGCCCCAGCATTTT
TRBJ2-1	TRBV28	.	.	CASSLSRQGRNEQFF	TGTGCCAGCAGTTTAAGTCGGCAGGGTCGCAATGAGCAGTTCTTC
TRBJ2-2	TRBV28	.	.	CASRWTGANTGELFF	TGTGCCAGCAGATGGACGGGGGCGAACACCGGGGAGCTGTTTTTT
TRBJ1-5	TRBV19	.	.	CASNGGRTSNQPQHF	TGTGCCAGTAATGGAGGGAGAACAAGCAATCAGCCCCAGCATTTT
TRBJ2-5	TRBV19	.	.	CARNRTRGGQETQYF	TGTGCCAGGAACCGGACCAGGGGTGGGCAAGAGACCCAGTACTTC
TRBJ2-3	TRBV5-4	.	TRBD2	CASSLGSSGVADTQYF	TGTGCCAGCAGCTTGGGGTCTAGCGGGGTGGCAGATACGCAGTATTTT
TRBJ1-1	TRBV9	.	.	CASSAWTPNTEAFF	TGTGCCAGCAGCGCTTGGACACCGAACACTGAAGCTTTCTTT
TRBJ1-4	TRBV10-3	.	.	CAISQKEGEKLFF	TGTGCCATCTCTCAGAAGGAGGGCGAAAAACTGTTTTTT
TRBJ1-2	TRBV29-1	once	.	CSVEEGREDTF	TGCAGCGTTGAAGAAGGCAGGGAAGACACCTTC
TRBJ2-6	TRBV6-5	many	.	CASRGGFSGANVLTF	TGTGCCAGCCGAGGGGGTTTCTCTGGGGCCAACGTCCTGACTTTC
TRBJ1-5	TRBV2	.	.	CASSAGGAGNQPQHF	TGTGCCAGCAGTGCTGGGGGCGCGGGCAATCAGCCCCAGCATTTT
TRBJ2-1	TRBV2	.	.	CASVGGRTGHNEQFF	TGTGCCAGCGTGGGGGGGCGTACAGGGCACAATGAGCAGTTCTTC
TRBJ2-5	TRBV5-1	.	.	CASSLGGHFQETQYF	TGCGCCAGCAGCTTGGGGGGACACTTCCAAGAGACCCAGTACTTC
TRBJ2-7	TRBV19	.	TRBD1	CASSGQGAKEQYF	TGTGCCAGTTCGGGACAGGGGGCGAAGGAGCAGTACTTC
TRBJ1-2	TRBV3-1/TRBV3-2	.	.	CASSQGRQIYGYTF	TGTGCCAGCAGCCAAGGACGACAGATCTATGGCTACACCTTC
TRBJ1-1	TRBV27	.	TRBD1	CASSPGRGTNTEAFF	TGTGCCAGCAGTCCTGGCAGGGGGACGAACACTGAAGCTTTCTTT
TRBJ1-6	TRBV30	.	TRBD1	CAWSWGQGSPLHF	TGTGCCTGGAGTTGGGGACAGGGCTCACCCCTCCACTTT
TRBJ1-5	TRBV4-2	.	.	CASSQEWGPYSNQPQHF	TGTGCCAGCAGCCAAGAATGGGGGCCCTATAGCAATCAGCCCCAGCATTTT
TRBJ1-3	TRBV25-1	.	.	CASSEPGLFSGNTIYF	TGTGCCAGCAGTGAACCGGGACTGTTCTCTGGAAACACCATATATTTT
TRBJ1-4	TRBV20-1	few	.	CSASRVRTNEKLFF	TGCAGTGCTAGTCGGGTTCGGACTAATGAAAAACTGTTTTTT
TRBJ1-4	TRBV18	.	.	CASSPEAVARPVNEKLFF	TGTGCCAGCTCACCAGAAGCGGTTGCCCGGCCCGTTAATGAAAAACTGTTTTTT
TRBJ1-2	TRBV20-1	.	.	CSASDRQPVGGYTF	TGCAGTGCTAGTGACCGACAGCCCGTGGGTGGCTACACCTTC
TRBJ2-3	TRBV10-1	.	.	CASSLGTIRGDTQYF	TGCGCCAGCAGTCTCGGGACAATTAGGGGAGATACGCAGTATTTT
TRBJ1-1	TRBV6-5	few	TRBD1	CASSPGGLMNTEAFF	TGTGCCAGCAGCCCAGGGGGTCTCATGAACACTGAAGCTTTCTTT
TRBJ2-7	TRBV4-1	.	.	CASSQDYGGALRDEQYF	TGCGCCAGCAGCCAAGATTATGGGGGGGCCCTTCGGGACGAGCAGTACTTC
TRBJ2-7	TRBV18	.	.	CASSRGQDSYEQYF	TGTGCCAGCTCACGCGGTCAGGACAGCTACGAGCAGTACTTC
TRBJ1-2	TRBV9	.	.	CASSVPGKHYGYTF	TGTGCCAGCAGCGTCCCAGGGAAACACTATGGCTACACCTTC
TRBJ2-7	TRBV18	.	TRBD1	CASSRGTDLGKQYF	TGTGCCAGCTCACGGGGGACAGACCTAGGGAAGCAGTACTTC
TRBJ2-7	TRBV2	few	TRBD1	CASSEKGTASEQYF	TGTGCCAGCAGTGAAAAAGGGACAGCAAGCGAGCAGTACTTC
TRBJ1-2	TRBV6-6	once	.	CASSIREIGEGGYTF	TGTGCCAGCAGTATACGGGAGATCGGGGAGGGCGGCTACACCTTC
TRBJ1-5	TRBV6-5	once	TRBD1	CASRGQGSNQPQHF	TGTGCCAGCAGGGGACAGGGAAGCAATCAGCCCCAGCATTTT
TRBJ1-2	TRBV6-2/TRBV6-3	.	TRBD1	CASSLQGYYGYTF	TGTGCCAGCAGCCTACAGGGGTACTATGGCTACACCTTC
TRBJ1-5	TRBV18	.	TRBD1	CASSPGQGVYQPQHF	TGTGCCAGCTCACCGGGACAGGGAGTTTATCAGCCCCAGCATTTT
TRBJ2-4	TRBV28	once	.	CASSFGGVGKNIQYF	TGTGCCAGCAGTTTCGGCGGGGTGGGCAAAAACATTCAGTACTTC
TRBJ2-4	TRBV5-4	.	TRBD1	CASSSGTEKNIQYF	TGTGCCAGCAGCTCCGGGACAGAGAAAAACATTCAGTACTTC
TRBJ1-1	TRBV3-1/TRBV3-2	.	.	CASSHDRGVRAFF	TGTGCCAGCAGCCATGACCGGGGGGTGAGAGCTTTCTTT
TRBJ1-6	TRBV9	.	.	CASSVGTEPNSPLHF	TGTGCCAGCAGCGTAGGAACAGAACCAAATTCACCCCTCCACTTT